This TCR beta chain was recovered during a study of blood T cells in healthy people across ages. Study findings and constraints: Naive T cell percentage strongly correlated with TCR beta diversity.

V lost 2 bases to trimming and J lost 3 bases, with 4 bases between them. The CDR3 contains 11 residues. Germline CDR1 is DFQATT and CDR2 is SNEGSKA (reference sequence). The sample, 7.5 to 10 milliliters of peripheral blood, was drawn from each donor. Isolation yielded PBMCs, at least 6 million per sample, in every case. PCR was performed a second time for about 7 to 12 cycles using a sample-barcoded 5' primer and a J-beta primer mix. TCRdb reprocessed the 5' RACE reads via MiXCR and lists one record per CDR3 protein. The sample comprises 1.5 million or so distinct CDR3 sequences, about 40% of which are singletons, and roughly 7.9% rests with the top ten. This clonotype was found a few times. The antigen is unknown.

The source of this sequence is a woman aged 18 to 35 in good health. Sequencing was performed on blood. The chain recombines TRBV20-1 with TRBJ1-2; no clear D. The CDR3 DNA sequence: TGCAGTGCTAGAATCGACTATGGCTACACCTTC. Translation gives CSARIDYGYTF.